Included here is one T cell receptor beta chain sequence, with context. The antigen remains undetermined. Germline assignment: CDR1 SGDLS and CDR2 YYNGEE. The CDR3 is made up of 13 amino acids. V was pared by 7 bases and J by 1 base, with 9 bases between. The sample originates from a study of CD8 T cells in ankylosing spondylitis. Points from the study as a whole: A motif of 7 to 9 highly homologous TCR beta variants was seen as apparently characteristic of ankylosing spondylitis blood. Earlier reports found some motif variants in synovial fluid and blood in reactive arthritis. Significant enrichment of disease-linked clones was reportedly seen in matched ankylosing spondylitis synovial fluid.

The authors made TCR beta libraries by quantitative 5'-RACE with molecular barcodes. Via MiXCR, TCRdb re-called the 5' RACE reads, giving one row per CDR3 protein. The sample records roughly 150,000 distinct CDR3 sequences, roughly 10% being singletons. This receptor was obtained from a female donor with ankylosing spondylitis or in good health (not recorded which). Material: blood, either unsorted or a sorted T cell fraction (not recorded which). The chain carries TRBV9 and TRBJ2-1; TRBD2 is a possible D gene (5 bases). CDR3 in amino acids: CASAPGSYNEQFF. In nucleotides, the CDR3 is TGTGCCAGCGCCCCGGGGTCCTACAATGAGCAGTTCTTC. Using reference TRBV9 and TRBJ2-1 for the parts outside the CDR3, the full variable domain is DSGVTQTPKHLITATGQRVTLRCSPRSGDLSVYWYQQSLDQGLQFLIQYYNGEERAKGNILERFSAQQFPDLHSELNLSSLELGDSALYFCASAPGSYNEQFFGPGTRLTVL.